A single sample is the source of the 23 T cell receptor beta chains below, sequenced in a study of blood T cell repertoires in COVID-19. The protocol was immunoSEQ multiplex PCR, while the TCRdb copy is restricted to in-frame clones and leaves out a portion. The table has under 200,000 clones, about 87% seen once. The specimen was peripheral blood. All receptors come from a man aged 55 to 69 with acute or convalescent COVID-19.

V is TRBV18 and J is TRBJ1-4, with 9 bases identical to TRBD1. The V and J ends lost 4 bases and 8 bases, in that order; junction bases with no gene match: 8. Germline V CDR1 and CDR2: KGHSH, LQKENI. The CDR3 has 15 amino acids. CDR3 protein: CASSQTGQGVEKLFF. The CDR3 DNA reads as TGTGCCAGCTCACAGACGGGACAGGGAGTCGAAAAACTGTTTTTT.

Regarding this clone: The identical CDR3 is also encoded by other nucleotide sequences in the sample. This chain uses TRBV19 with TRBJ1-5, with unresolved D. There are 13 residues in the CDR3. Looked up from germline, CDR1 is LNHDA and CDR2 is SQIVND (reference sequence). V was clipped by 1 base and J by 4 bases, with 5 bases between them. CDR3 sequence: CASSIVLNQPQHF. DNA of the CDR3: TGTGCCAGTAGTATAGTACTAAATCAGCCCCAGCATTTT.

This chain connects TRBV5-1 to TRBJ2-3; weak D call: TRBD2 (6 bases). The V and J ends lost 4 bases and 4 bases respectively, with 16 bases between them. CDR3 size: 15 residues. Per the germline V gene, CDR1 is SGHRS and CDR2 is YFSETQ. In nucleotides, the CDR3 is TGCGCCAGCAGCGCGACTGGCGGGGCATCAGATACGCAGTATTTT. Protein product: CASSATGGASDTQYF.

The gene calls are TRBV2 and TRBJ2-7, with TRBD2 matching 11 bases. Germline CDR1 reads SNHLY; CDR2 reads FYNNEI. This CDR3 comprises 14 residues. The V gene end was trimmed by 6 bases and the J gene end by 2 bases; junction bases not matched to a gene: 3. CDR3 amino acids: CASRGLAGTYEQYF. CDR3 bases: TGTGCCAGCAGAGGACTAGCGGGCACCTACGAGCAGTACTTC.

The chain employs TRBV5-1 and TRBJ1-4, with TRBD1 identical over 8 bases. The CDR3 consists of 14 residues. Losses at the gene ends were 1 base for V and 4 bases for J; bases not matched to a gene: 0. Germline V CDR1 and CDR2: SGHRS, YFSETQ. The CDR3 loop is CASSLTGGNEKLFF. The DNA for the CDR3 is TGCGCCAGCAGCTTGACAGGGGGTAATGAAAAACTGTTTTTT.

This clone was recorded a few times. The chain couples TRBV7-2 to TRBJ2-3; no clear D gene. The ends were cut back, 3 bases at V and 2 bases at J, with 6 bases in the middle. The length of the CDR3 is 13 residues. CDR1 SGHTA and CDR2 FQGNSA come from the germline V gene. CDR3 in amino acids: CASSLALTDTQYF. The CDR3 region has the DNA TGTGCCAGCAGCTTGGCCCTCACAGATACGCAGTATTTT.

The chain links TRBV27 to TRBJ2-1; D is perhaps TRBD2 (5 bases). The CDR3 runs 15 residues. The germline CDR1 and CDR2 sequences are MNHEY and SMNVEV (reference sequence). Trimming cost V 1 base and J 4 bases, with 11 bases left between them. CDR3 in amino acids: CASSLLPSTYNEQFF. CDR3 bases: TGTGCCAGCAGTTTATTGCCTAGCACTTACAATGAGCAGTTCTTC.

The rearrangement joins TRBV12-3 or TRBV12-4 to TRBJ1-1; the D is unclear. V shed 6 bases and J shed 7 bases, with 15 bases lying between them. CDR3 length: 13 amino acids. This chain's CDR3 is CASRPRSSNEAFF. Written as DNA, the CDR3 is TGTGCCAGCAGGCCCAGATCCTCCAATGAAGCTTTCTTT.

The CDR3 nucleotides read TGTGCCAGCAGTTCCCTGGCGGGGCGTGGAGAGCAGTACTTC. Its protein product is CASSSLAGRGEQYF. V and J are TRBV28 and TRBJ2-7, with a possible D match to TRBD2 (6 bases). CDR1 is MDHEN and CDR2 is SYDVKM in the germline V gene. Deletions cut 4 bases from V and 7 bases from J, with 17 bases between. The CDR3 sequence is 14 residues long.

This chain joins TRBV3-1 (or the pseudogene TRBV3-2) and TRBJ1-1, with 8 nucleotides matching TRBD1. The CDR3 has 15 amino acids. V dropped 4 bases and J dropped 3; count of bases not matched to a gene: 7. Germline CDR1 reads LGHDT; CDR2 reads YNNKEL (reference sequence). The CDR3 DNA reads TGTGCCAGCAGCCCAGCAACAGGGGGGGACACTGAAGCTTTCTTT. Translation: CASSPATGGDTEAFF.

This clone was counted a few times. Here the CDR3 DNA reads TGTGCCAGCAGCTTAATAGCGGCGGATGGCGGCACAGATACGCAGTATTTT. Protein: CASSLIAADGGTDTQYF. The rearrangement links TRBV11-3 to TRBJ2-3; weak D call: TRBD2 (6 bases). Between the trimmed V and J ends, which lost 2 bases and 1 base, there was a span of 16 bases. The CDR3 consists of 17 residues. CDR1 is SGHNT, CDR2 YENEEA, per germline.

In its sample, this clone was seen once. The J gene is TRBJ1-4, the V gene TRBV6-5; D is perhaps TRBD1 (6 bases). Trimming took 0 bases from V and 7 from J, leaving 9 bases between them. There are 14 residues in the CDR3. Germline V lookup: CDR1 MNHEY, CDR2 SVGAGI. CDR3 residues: CASSYSQGSEKLFF. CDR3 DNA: TGTGCCAGCAGTTACTCGCAGGGGAGTGAAAAACTGTTTTTT.

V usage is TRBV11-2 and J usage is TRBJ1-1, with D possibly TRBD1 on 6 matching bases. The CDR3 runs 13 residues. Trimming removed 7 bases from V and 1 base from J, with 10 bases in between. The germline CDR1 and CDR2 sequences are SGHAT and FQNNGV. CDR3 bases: TGTGCCAGCAATGAACAGGGGAACACTGAAGCTTTCTTT. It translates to CASNEQGNTEAFF.

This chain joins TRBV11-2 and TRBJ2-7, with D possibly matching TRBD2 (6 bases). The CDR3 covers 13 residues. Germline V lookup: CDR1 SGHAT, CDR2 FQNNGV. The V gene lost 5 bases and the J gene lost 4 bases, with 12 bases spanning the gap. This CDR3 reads CASSRGILYEQYV. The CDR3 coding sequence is TGTGCCAGCAGCCGGGGGATCCTATACGAGCAGTACGTC.

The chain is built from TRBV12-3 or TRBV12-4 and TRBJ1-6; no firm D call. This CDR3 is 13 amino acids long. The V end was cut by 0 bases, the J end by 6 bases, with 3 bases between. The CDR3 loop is CASSLASNSPLHF. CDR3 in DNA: TGTGCCAGCAGTTTAGCTAGTAATTCACCCCTCCACTTT.

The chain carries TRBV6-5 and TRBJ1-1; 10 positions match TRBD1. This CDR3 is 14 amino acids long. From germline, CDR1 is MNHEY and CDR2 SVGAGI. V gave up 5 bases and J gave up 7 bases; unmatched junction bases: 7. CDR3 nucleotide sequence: TGTGCCAGCAGTCAGTCGACAGGGGGCATTGAAGCTTTCTTT. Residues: CASSQSTGGIEAFF.

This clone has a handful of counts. Written as DNA, the CDR3 is TGTGCCAGCAGTTCCCCTCGGACACGGAACACCGGGGAGCTGTTTTTT. It is translated as CASSSPRTRNTGELFF. This chain joins TRBV27 and TRBJ2-2; TRBD1 is a possible D gene (5 bases). Germline V gives CDR1 MNHEY, CDR2 SMNVEV (reference sequence). Between the trimmed V and J ends, which lost 4 bases and 1 base, there was a span of 13 bases. The CDR3 runs to 16 residues.

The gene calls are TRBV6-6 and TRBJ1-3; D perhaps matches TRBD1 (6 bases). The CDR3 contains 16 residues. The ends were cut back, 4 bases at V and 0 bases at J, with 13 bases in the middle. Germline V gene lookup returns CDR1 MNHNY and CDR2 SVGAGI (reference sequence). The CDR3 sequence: CASSSPDRFSGNTIYF. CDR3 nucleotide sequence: TGTGCCAGCAGTTCGCCTGACAGGTTCTCTGGAAACACCATATATTTT.

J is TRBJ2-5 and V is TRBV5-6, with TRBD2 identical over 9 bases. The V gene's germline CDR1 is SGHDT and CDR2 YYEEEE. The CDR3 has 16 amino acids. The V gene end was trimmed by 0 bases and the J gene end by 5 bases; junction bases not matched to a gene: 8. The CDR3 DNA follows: TGTGCCAGCAGCTTGGCTCGCGGGAGGGCGCTGGAGACCCAGTACTTC. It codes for CASSLARGRALETQYF.

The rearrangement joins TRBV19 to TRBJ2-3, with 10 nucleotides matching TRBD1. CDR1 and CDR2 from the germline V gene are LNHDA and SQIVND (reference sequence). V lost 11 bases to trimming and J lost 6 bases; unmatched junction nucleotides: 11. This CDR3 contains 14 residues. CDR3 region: CAGPPGQGMDTQYF. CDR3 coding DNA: TGTGCCGGACCCCCGGGACAGGGGATGGATACGCAGTATTTT. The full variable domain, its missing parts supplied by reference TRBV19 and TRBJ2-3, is DGGITQSPKYLFRKEGQNVTLSCEQNLNHDAMYWYRQDPGQGLRLIYYSQIVNDFQKGDIAEGYSVSREKKESFPLTVTSAQKNPTAFYLCAGPPGQGMDTQYFGPGTRLTVL.

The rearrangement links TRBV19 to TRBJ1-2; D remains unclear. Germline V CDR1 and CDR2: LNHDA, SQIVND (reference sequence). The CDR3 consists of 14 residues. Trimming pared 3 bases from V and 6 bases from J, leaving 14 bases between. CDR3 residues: CASSISSLGDGYTF. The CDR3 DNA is TGTGCCAGTAGTATTTCCAGTCTTGGAGATGGCTACACCTTC. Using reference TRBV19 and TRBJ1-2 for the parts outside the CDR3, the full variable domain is DGGITQSPKYLFRKEGQNVTLSCEQNLNHDAMYWYRQDPGQGLRLIYYSQIVNDFQKGDIAEGYSVSREKKESFPLTVTSAQKNPTAFYLCASSISSLGDGYTFGSGTRLTVV.

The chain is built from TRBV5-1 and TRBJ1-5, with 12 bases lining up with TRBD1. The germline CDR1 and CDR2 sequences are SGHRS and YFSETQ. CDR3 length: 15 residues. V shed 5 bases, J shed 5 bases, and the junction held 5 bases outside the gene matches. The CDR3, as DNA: TGCGCCAGCAGACCGGGACAGGGGGCGTATCAGCCCCAGCATTTT. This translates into CASRPGQGAYQPQHF.

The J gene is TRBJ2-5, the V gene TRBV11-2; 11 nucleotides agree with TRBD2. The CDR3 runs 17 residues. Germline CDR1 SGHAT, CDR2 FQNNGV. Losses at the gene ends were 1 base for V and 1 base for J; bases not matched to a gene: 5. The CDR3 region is CASSLAQTSGAQETQYF. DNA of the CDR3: TGTGCCAGCAGCTTAGCCCAGACTAGCGGGGCCCAAGAGACCCAGTACTTC.